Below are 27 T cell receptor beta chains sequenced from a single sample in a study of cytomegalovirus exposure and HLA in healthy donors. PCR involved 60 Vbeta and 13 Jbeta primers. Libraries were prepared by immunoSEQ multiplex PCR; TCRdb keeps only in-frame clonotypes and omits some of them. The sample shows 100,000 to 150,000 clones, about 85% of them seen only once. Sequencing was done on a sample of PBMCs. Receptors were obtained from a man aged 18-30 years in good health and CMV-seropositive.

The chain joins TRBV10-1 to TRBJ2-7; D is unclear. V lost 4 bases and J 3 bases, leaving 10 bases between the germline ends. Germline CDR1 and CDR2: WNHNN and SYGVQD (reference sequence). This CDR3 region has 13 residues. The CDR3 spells CASSVSGFYEQYF. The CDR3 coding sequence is TGCGCCAGCAGTGTTTCAGGATTCTACGAGCAGTACTTC.

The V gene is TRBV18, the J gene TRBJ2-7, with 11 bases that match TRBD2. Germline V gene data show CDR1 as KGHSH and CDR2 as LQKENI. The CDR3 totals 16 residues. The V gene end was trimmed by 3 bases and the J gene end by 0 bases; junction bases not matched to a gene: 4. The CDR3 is CASSPSTSGSSYEQYF. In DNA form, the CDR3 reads TGTGCCAGCTCACCGTCTACTAGCGGGAGCTCCTACGAGCAGTACTTC.

For the CDR3, the DNA is TGCGCCAGCAGCCAAGATCCAGAGGATGGAGTCTCTGGAAACACCATATATTTT. Translating gives CASSQDPEDGVSGNTIYF. The V call is TRBV4-1, the J call TRBJ1-3; D is unclear. The CDR3 is made up of 18 amino acids. V lost 0 bases to trimming and J lost 0 bases, with 15 bases between them. Germline lookup yields CDR1 MGHRA and CDR2 YSYEKL.

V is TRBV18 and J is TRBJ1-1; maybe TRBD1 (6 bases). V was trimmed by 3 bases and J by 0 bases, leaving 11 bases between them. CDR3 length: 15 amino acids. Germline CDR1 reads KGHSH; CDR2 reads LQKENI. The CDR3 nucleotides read TGTGCCAGCTCACCTTCGGGGGGCTTGAACACTGAAGCTTTCTTT. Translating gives CASSPSGGLNTEAFF.

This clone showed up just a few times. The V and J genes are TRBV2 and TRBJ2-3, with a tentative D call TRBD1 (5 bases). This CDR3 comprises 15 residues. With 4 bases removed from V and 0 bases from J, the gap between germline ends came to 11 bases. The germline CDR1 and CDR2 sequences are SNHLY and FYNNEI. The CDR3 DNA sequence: TGTGCCAGCAGTGCTCGTTCAGGGAGCACAGATACGCAGTATTTT. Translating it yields CASSARSGSTDTQYF.

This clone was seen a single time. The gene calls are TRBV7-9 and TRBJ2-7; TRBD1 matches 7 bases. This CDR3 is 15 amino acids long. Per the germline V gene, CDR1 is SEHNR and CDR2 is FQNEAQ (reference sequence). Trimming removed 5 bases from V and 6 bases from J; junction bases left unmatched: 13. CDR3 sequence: CASSGEGAPSGEQYF. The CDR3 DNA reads TGTGCCAGCAGCGGTGAGGGGGCGCCTTCGGGCGAGCAGTACTTC.

The CDR3 region is CASSLVSGSVNEQFF. The CDR3 DNA follows: TGTGCCAGCAGCTTAGTCAGCGGGAGCGTGAATGAGCAGTTCTTC. The gene calls are TRBV7-2 and TRBJ2-1; 8 bases map to TRBD2. The germline V gene has CDR1 SGHTA and CDR2 FQGNSA. The V segment lost 1 base and the J segment 7 bases; nucleotides outside the gene matches: 6. The CDR3 runs 15 residues.

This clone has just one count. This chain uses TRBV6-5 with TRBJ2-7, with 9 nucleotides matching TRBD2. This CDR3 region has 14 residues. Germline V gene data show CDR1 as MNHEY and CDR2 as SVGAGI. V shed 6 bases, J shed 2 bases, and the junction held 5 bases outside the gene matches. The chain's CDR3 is CASSFSGSAYEQYF. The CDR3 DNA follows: TGTGCCAGCAGCTTTAGCGGGAGTGCCTACGAGCAGTACTTC.

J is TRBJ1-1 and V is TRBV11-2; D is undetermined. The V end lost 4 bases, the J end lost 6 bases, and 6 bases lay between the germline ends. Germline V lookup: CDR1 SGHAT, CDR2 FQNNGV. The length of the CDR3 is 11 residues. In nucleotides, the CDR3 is TGTGCCAGCAGCTCATTTGCTGAAGCTTTCTTT. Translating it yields CASSSFAEAFF.

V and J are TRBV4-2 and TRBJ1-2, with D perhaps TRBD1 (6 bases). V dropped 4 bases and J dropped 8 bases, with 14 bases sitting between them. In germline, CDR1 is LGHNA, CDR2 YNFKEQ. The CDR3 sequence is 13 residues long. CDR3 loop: CASSPRGQRGYTF. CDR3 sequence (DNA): TGTGCCAGCAGCCCCAGAGGACAGCGCGGCTACACCTTC.

In DNA, the CDR3 is TGTGCCAGCTCACCTCGCGACTGGACAGCCTCAAACATTCAGTACTTC. This gives the protein CASSPRDWTASNIQYF. The chain has TRBV18 and TRBJ2-4; tentative D call: TRBD1 (6 bases). From germline, CDR1 is KGHSH and CDR2 LQKENI. V dropped 3 bases and J dropped 6 bases, with 18 bases sitting between them. The CDR3 covers 16 residues.

The CDR3 sequence is CASSSSGLAGAEQYF. DNA for the CDR3: TGTGCCAGCAGTTCTAGTGGACTAGCGGGAGCCGAGCAGTACTTC. This chain links TRBV25-1 with TRBJ2-7, with 13 bases lining up with TRBD2. Unmatched junction bases numbered 7, after V lost 5 bases and J lost 6 bases. Germline V gene data show CDR1 as MGHDK and CDR2 as SYGVNS. The length of the CDR3 is 15 residues.

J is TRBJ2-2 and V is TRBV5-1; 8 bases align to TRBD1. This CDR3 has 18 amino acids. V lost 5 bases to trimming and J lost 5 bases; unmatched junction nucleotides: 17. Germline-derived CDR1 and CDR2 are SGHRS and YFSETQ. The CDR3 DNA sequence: TGCGCCAGCAGTGATATACTAAGGACAGGGAGTTGGACCGGGGAGCTGTTTTTT. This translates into CASSDILRTGSWTGELFF. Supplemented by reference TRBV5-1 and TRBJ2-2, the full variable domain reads KAGVTQTPRYLIKTRGQQVTLSCSPISGHRSVSWYQQTPGQGLQFLFEYFSETQRNKGNFPGRFSGRQFSNSRSEMNVSTLELGDSALYLCASSDILRTGSWTGELFFGEGSRLTVL.

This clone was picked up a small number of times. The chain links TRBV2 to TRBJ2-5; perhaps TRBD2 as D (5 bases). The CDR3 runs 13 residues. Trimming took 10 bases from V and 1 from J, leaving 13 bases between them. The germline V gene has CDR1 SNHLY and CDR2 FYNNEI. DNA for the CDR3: TGTGCCATAGGAGGCGGATTCCAAGAGACCCAGTACTTC. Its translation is CAIGGGFQETQYF.

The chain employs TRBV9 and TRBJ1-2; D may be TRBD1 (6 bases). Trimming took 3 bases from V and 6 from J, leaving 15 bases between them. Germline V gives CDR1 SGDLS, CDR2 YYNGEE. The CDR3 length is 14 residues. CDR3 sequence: CASSAGGGTNGYTF. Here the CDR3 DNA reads TGTGCCAGCAGCGCGGGAGGGGGGACGAATGGCTACACCTTC.

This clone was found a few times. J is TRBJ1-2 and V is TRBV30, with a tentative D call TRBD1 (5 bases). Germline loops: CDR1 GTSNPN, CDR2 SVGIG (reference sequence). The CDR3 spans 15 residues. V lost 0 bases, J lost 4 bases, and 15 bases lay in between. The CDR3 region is CAWSVQTGGPYGYTF. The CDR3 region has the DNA TGTGCCTGGAGTGTACAAACAGGAGGGCCCTATGGCTACACCTTC.

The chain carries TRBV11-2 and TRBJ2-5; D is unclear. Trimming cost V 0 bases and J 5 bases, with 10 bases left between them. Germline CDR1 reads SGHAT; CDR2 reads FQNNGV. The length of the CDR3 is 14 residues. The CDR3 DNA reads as TGTGCCAGCAGCTTAGATTTCGGAGCGGAGACCCAGTACTTC. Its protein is CASSLDFGAETQYF. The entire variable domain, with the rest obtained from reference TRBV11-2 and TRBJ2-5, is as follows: EAGVAQSPRYKIIEKRQSVAFWCNPISGHATLYWYQQILGQGPKLLIQFQNNGVVDDSQLPKDRFSAERLKGVDSTLKIQPAKLEDSAVYLCASSLDFGAETQYFGPGTRLLVL.

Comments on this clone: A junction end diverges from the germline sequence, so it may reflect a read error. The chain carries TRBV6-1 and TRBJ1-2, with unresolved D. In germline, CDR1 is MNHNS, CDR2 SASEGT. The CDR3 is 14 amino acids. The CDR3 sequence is CASRFAVLNAPCAF. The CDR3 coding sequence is TGTGCCAGCAGATTCGCCGTATTAAATGCCCCCTGCGCCTTC.

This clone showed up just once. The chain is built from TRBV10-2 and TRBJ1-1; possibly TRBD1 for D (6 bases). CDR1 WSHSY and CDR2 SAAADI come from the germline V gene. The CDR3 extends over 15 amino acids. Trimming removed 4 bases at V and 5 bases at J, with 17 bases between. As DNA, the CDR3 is TGCGCCAGCAGTGTCTTGGGGGGGCGGGGGACTGAAGCTTTCTTT. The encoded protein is CASSVLGGRGTEAFF.

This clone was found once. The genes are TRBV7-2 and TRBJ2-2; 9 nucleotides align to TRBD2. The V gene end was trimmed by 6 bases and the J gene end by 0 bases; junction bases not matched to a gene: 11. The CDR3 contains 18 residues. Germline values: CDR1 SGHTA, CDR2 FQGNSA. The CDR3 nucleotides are TGTGCCAGCAGTTTGCGGGGGGGCCTTTTCGCGAACACCGGGGAGCTGTTTTTT. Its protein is CASSLRGGLFANTGELFF.

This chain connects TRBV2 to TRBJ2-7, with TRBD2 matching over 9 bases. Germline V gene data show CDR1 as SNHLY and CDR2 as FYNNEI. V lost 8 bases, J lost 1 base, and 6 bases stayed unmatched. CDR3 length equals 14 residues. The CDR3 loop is CASGRLAVSYEQYF. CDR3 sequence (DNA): TGTGCCAGCGGCAGACTAGCGGTGTCCTACGAGCAGTACTTC.

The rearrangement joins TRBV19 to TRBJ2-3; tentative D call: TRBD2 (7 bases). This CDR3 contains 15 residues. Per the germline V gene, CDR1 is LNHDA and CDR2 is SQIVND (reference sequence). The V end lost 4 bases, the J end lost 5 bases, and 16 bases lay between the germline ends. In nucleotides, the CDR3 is TGTGCCAGTAGTAAAGGGGGGGGCTTCGGAGATACGCAGTATTTT. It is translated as CASSKGGGFGDTQYF.

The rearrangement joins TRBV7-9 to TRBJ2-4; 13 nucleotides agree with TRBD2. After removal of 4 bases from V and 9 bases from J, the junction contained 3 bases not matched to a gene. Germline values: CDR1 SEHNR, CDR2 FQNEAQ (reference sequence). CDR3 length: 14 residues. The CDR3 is CASSSTSGRAIQYF. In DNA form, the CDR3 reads TGTGCCAGCAGCTCCACTAGCGGGAGGGCCATTCAGTACTTC.

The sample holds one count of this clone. The CDR3 nucleotides are TGTGCCAGCAGCGTAGGTCCGGAGTACAATGAGCAGTTCTTC. As protein: CASSVGPEYNEQFF. The gene calls are TRBV9 and TRBJ2-1; unclear D gene. With 0 bases removed from V and 4 bases from J, the gap between germline ends came to 8 bases. The CDR3 contains 14 residues. Germline V gene data show CDR1 as SGDLS and CDR2 as YYNGEE.

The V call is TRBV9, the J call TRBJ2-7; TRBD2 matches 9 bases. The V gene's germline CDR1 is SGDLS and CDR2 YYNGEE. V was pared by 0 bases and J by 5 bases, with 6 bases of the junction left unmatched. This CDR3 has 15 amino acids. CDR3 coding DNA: TGTGCCAGCAGCGTAGGTGGGACTAGCTACGACGAGCAGTACTTC. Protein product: CASSVGGTSYDEQYF.

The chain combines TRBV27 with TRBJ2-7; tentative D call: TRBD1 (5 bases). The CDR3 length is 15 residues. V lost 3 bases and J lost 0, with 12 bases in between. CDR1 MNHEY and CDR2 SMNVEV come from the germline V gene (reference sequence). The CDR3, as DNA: TGTGCCAGCAGTTTTCGGCAGGGCTACTCCTACGAGCAGTACTTC. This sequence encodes CASSFRQGYSYEQYF.

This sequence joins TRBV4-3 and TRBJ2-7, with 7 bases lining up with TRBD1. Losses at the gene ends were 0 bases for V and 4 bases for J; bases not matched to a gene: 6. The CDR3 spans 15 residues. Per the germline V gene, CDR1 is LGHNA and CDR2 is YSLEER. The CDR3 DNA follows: TGCGCCAGCAGCCAAGATAGTAGGGGGCTGTACGAGCAGTACTTC. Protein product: CASSQDSRGLYEQYF.